These 32 T cell receptor beta chains originate from one sample sequenced in a study of beta chain features in type 1 diabetes. Findings of the study overall: Patients with Type 1 diabetes showed moderately but significantly shorter TCRB CDR3s in all four CD4+ subsets.

No antigen has been identified for these receptors. The whole isolated RNA underwent reverse transcription, so sequencing captured expressed TCRB transcripts. Using immunoSEQ multiplex PCR, the repertoire was profiled, and TCRdb retains in-frame clones only, with some absent. The repertoire holds around 130,000 clones, over 15% seen once, with 2% to 3% in the top ten. The sequencing sample was made of central memory CD4+ T cells from blood. The receptors come from a man in his thirties or forties with type 1 diabetes.

This clone has a handful of counts. Distinct nucleotide sequences in the sample also encode this CDR3. The genes are TRBV7-2 and TRBJ2-7; unclear D gene. Germline V gene data show CDR1 as SGHTA and CDR2 as FQGNSA. The CDR3 is 11 amino acids. Trimming took off 5 bases at V and 3 bases at J, with 5 bases between the two ends. CDR3 amino acids: CASSLYYEQYF. The CDR3 DNA reads as TGTGCCAGCAGCCTCTACTACGAGCAGTACTTC.

The chain couples TRBV6-5 to TRBJ2-3, with 7 nucleotides matching TRBD2. The CDR3 consists of 14 residues. From germline, CDR1 is MNHEY and CDR2 SVGAGI. Trimming cost V 5 bases and J 2 bases; bases outside gene matches: 4. CDR3 in amino acids: CASSPRLATDTQYF. CDR3 bases: TGTGCCAGCAGTCCAAGACTAGCCACAGATACGCAGTATTTT.

This clone has just a few counts. This chain uses TRBV6-1 with TRBJ1-6; weak D call: TRBD1 (5 bases). This CDR3 has 14 residues. Trimming took 3 bases from V and 10 from J, leaving 13 bases between them. Germline V gives CDR1 MNHNS, CDR2 SASEGT. The CDR3 DNA reads TGTGCCAGCAGTGATTGGGGCAGCTCCTCACCCCTCCACTTT. Its translation is CASSDWGSSSPLHF.

The sample holds a few counts of this clone. This chain links TRBV7-2 with TRBJ2-5; 9 positions agree with TRBD2. Trimming at V came to 3 bases and at J to 4 bases, leaving 9 bases not matched to a gene. The CDR3 contains 16 residues. Per the germline V gene, CDR1 is SGHTA and CDR2 is FQGNSA. CDR3: CASSFRLSGGIETQYF. For the CDR3, the DNA is TGTGCCAGCAGCTTTCGACTCAGCGGGGGGATAGAGACCCAGTACTTC.

The sample holds a few counts of this clone. The chain has TRBV29-1 and TRBJ1-2, with 10 bases fitting TRBD1. Germline CDR1 is SQVTM and CDR2 is ANQGSEA. The CDR3 extends over 15 amino acids. After removal of 2 bases from V and 7 bases from J, the junction contained 10 bases not matched to a gene. The CDR3 region is CSVEPVDRGSGGYTF. The CDR3 DNA follows: TGCAGCGTTGAACCAGTGGACAGGGGGAGTGGTGGCTACACCTTC.

The gene calls are TRBV7-2 and TRBJ2-3, with 9 bases that match TRBD2. The CDR3 totals 17 residues. CDR1 is SGHTA and CDR2 is FQGNSA in the germline V gene. The V gene end was trimmed by 1 base and the J gene end by 2 bases; junction bases not matched to a gene: 7. In DNA form, the CDR3 reads TGTGCCAGCAGCTTAGAGGCTAGCGGGGTGCCCACAGATACGCAGTATTTT. Translating it yields CASSLEASGVPTDTQYF.

This clone has a handful of counts. The V and J genes are TRBV19 and TRBJ2-2, with TRBD2 identical over 11 bases. Germline lookup yields CDR1 LNHDA and CDR2 SQIVND (reference sequence). Unmatched junction bases numbered 15, after V lost 9 bases and J lost 3 bases. There are 18 residues in the CDR3. The CDR3 bases are TGTGCCAGCGACAAGAAGACTAGCGGGGTCACTGACACCGGGGAGCTGTTTTTT. Protein product: CASDKKTSGVTDTGELFF.

This clone was counted a few times. This chain joins TRBV9 and TRBJ2-7, with D unclear. Germline CDR1 SGDLS, CDR2 YYNGEE. The CDR3 runs to 14 residues. The V end was cut by 5 bases, the J end by 3 bases, with 15 bases between. Here the CDR3 reads CASSYSGGVYEQYF. The CDR3 region has the DNA TGTGCCAGCAGTTACTCCGGTGGGGTCTACGAGCAGTACTTC.

This chain uses TRBV27 with TRBJ1-4; TRBD1 matches 9 bases. The CDR3 spans 14 residues. Trimming took 5 bases from V and 6 from J; bases not matched to a gene: 4. Germline values: CDR1 MNHEY, CDR2 SMNVEV (reference sequence). The CDR3 protein is CASSLGQGYEKLFF. The CDR3 DNA reads as TGTGCCAGCAGTCTGGGACAGGGATATGAAAAACTGTTTTTT.

CDR3 DNA sequence: TGTGCCAGCAGTTACGGGCGACAGGGGAAACTGTTTTTT. Its protein is CASSYGRQGKLFF. This chain links TRBV6-5 with TRBJ1-4; 8 positions agree with TRBD1. Unmatched junction bases numbered 4, after V lost 2 bases and J lost 11 bases. Germline V CDR1 and CDR2: MNHEY, SVGAGI. The CDR3 consists of 13 residues.

This clone was counted at least ten times. This chain uses TRBV2 with TRBJ2-1; TRBD2 might be the D (7 bases). Trimming stripped 6 bases from V and 5 bases from J, with 14 bases between. The CDR3 runs 14 residues. Germline V gene data show CDR1 as SNHLY and CDR2 as FYNNEI. Here the CDR3 reads CASRNGGPNNEQFF. The CDR3 bases are TGTGCCAGCAGGAACGGGGGGCCGAACAATGAGCAGTTCTTC.

This clone was counted only a few times. V and J are TRBV28 and TRBJ1-2; D gene ambiguous. V dropped 6 bases and J dropped 4 bases, with 12 bases sitting between them. Germline values: CDR1 MDHEN, CDR2 SYDVKM. The CDR3 spans 13 residues. The CDR3 protein is CASSPRNSYGYTF. CDR3 nucleotides: TGTGCCAGCAGCCCACGCAATAGCTATGGCTACACCTTC.

This clone was recorded a few times. The CDR3: CASSSTAAYTDTQYF. Written as DNA, the CDR3 is TGTGCCAGCAGCTCGACGGCCGCTTACACAGATACGCAGTATTTT. This chain links TRBV6-5 with TRBJ2-3; D is unclear. The CDR3 has 15 residues. CDR1 is MNHEY and CDR2 is SVGAGI in the germline V gene. V was clipped by 6 bases and J by 2 bases, with 15 bases between them.

By sample fraction, this clone is large. The rearrangement links TRBV10-2 to TRBJ2-5, with D possibly TRBD1 on 6 matching bases. Germline lookup yields CDR1 WSHSY and CDR2 SAAADI. The CDR3 runs to 12 residues. V shed 5 bases and J shed 4 bases, with 8 bases lying between them. CDR3 protein: CASSSGVETQYF. The CDR3 DNA sequence: TGCGCCAGCAGTTCAGGGGTAGAGACCCAGTACTTC.

The CDR3 DNA reads as TGTGCCAGCTCACCTCCGGACACCTACAATGAGCAGTTCTTC. It encodes CASSPPDTYNEQFF. The chain uses TRBV18 and TRBJ2-1; tentatively, D is TRBD1 (5 bases). Trimming took off 3 bases at V and 2 bases at J, with 8 bases between the two ends. Germline-derived CDR1 and CDR2 are KGHSH and LQKENI. The CDR3 is 14 residues long.

The gene calls are TRBV28 and TRBJ2-6; 8 nucleotides match TRBD1. The CDR3 has 13 amino acids. The germline gives CDR1 MDHEN, CDR2 SYDVKM. V trimming: 10 bases; J trimming: 4 bases; junction bases outside the gene matches: 3. The CDR3 DNA follows: TGTGCCACCAGGGGGCAAGGGGCCAACGTCCTGACTTTC. Translating it yields CATRGQGANVLTF.

This clone came up a few times. The rearrangement uses TRBV29-1 and TRBJ1-2; no clear D gene. The CDR3 has 13 amino acids. Looked up from germline, CDR1 is SQVTM and CDR2 is ANQGSEA. Trimming removed 1 base from V and 0 bases from J, with 6 bases in between. CDR3 residues: CSVEGRANYGYTF. CDR3 nucleotide sequence: TGCAGCGTTGAAGGGCGAGCTAACTATGGCTACACCTTC.

This clone was detected only a few times. V gene TRBV4-3 combines with J gene TRBJ1-2; D ambiguous. The CDR3 contains 14 residues. The V gene lost 0 bases and the J gene lost 1 base, with 6 bases spanning the gap. Germline CDR1 reads LGHNA; CDR2 reads YSLEER. This CDR3 is CASSQDEVNYGYTF. CDR3 nucleotide sequence: TGCGCCAGCAGCCAAGATGAGGTTAACTATGGCTACACCTTC.

As to this clone: Other nucleotide sequences from this sample produce the same CDR3. The rearrangement uses TRBV5-1 and TRBJ2-2; 7 nucleotides agree with TRBD1. Trimming cost V 3 bases and J 0 bases; bases outside gene matches: 2. The V gene's germline CDR1 is SGHRS and CDR2 YFSETQ. The CDR3 is 15 residues long. CDR3 sequence: CASSSGTANTGELFF. The CDR3 DNA follows: TGCGCCAGCAGCTCCGGGACAGCGAACACCGGGGAGCTGTTTTTT.

V and J are TRBV4-2 and TRBJ2-2, with D possibly TRBD1 on 5 matching bases. Deletions cut 0 bases from V and 5 bases from J, with 13 bases between. This CDR3 is built from 16 residues. Germline CDR1 reads LGHNA; CDR2 reads YNFKEQ. The CDR3 is CASSQDVTKGTGELFF. CDR3 in DNA: TGTGCCAGCAGCCAAGATGTTACCAAGGGGACCGGGGAGCTGTTTTTT.

The rearrangement joins TRBV5-1 to TRBJ2-3; 10 nucleotides match TRBD2. Looked up from germline, CDR1 is SGHRS and CDR2 is YFSETQ. The CDR3 sequence is 15 residues long. J was trimmed by 0 bases and V by 3 bases; bases with no gene match: 1. The CDR3 region is CASSSSGGSTDTQYF. DNA for the CDR3: TGCGCCAGCAGCTCTAGCGGGGGCAGCACAGATACGCAGTATTTT.

The chain is built from TRBV7-2 and TRBJ1-2; TRBD1 agrees at 8 bases. CDR1 is SGHTA, CDR2 FQGNSA, per germline. The CDR3 is made up of 16 amino acids. Trimming removed 5 bases from V and 4 bases from J; junction bases left unmatched: 12. The CDR3 protein is CASSPWTGSSGYGYTF. CDR3 bases: TGTGCCAGCAGCCCTTGGACAGGGTCATCGGGCTATGGCTACACCTTC.

The chain carries TRBV4-1 and TRBJ2-3; D is possibly TRBD2 (5 bases). CDR1 and CDR2 (germline): MGHRA, YSYEKL. The ends were cut back, 6 bases at V and 0 bases at J, with 16 bases in the middle. The CDR3 sequence is 16 residues long. The CDR3 bases are TGCGCCAGCAGATCTTCTAGCACACAAAGCACAGATACGCAGTATTTT. As protein: CASRSSSTQSTDTQYF.

The chain couples TRBV5-1 to TRBJ1-1, with D perhaps matching TRBD1 (6 bases). The CDR3 has 13 residues. The V end lost 4 bases, the J end lost 7 bases, and 14 bases lay between the germline ends. Looked up from germline, CDR1 is SGHRS and CDR2 is YFSETQ. CDR3 protein: CASSREPDSEAFF. CDR3 in DNA: TGCGCCAGCAGCCGGGAGCCGGACAGTGAAGCTTTCTTT.

This clone has only a few counts. This sequence joins TRBV11-2 and TRBJ2-5; possible D gene TRBD1, 5 bases. V lost 6 bases and J 1 base, leaving 12 bases between the germline ends. Germline V gene lookup returns CDR1 SGHAT and CDR2 FQNNGV. This CDR3 is 14 amino acids long. CDR3 loop: CASRYSGIQETQYF. CDR3 DNA: TGTGCCAGCAGATACTCAGGGATCCAAGAGACCCAGTACTTC.

This clone was detected only a few times. The V and J genes are TRBV4-2 and TRBJ2-3; TRBD1 matches at 8 bases. The CDR3 loop spans 15 amino acids. From germline, CDR1 is LGHNA and CDR2 YNFKEQ. V lost 6 bases, J lost 1 base, and 6 bases stayed unmatched. Here the CDR3 DNA reads TGTGCCAGCAGGCGGGACAGGCAAGGCACAGATACGCAGTATTTT. It yields the protein CASRRDRQGTDTQYF.

This clone was recorded a few times. The chain couples TRBV29-1 to TRBJ1-2; the D gene is possibly TRBD1 (6 bases). The CDR3 covers 13 residues. Trimming shortened V by 5 bases and J by 8 bases, and 18 bases separated the two germline ends. Germline lookup yields CDR1 SQVTM and CDR2 ANQGSEA. CDR3 protein: CSVFPGGSGGYTF. The CDR3 nucleotides read TGCAGCGTTTTTCCCGGGGGCAGCGGGGGCTACACCTTC.

This clone was detected a few times. The J gene is TRBJ1-5, the V gene TRBV30, with D uncertain. In germline, CDR1 is GTSNPN, CDR2 SVGIG (reference sequence). The CDR3 has 13 residues. V was clipped by 5 bases and J by 0 bases, with 8 bases between them. DNA for the CDR3: TGTGCCTGGGCGGGAGATAGCAATCAGCCCCAGCATTTT. Encoded protein: CAWAGDSNQPQHF.

This clone came up a few times. The chain combines TRBV7-9 with TRBJ1-3; D remains ambiguous. The CDR3 extends over 13 amino acids. CDR1 and CDR2 (germline): SEHNR, FQNEAQ (reference sequence). Between the trimmed V and J ends, which lost 3 bases and 2 bases, there was a span of 5 bases. The CDR3: CASSFKAGNTIYF. As DNA, the CDR3 is TGTGCCAGCAGCTTTAAAGCTGGAAACACCATATATTTT.

This clone was seen a few times. This sequence joins TRBV6-1 and TRBJ1-5; D gene uncertain. Trimming left V 1 base short and J 0 bases short, with 16 bases between. CDR3 length: 18 amino acids. The germline V gene has CDR1 MNHNS and CDR2 SASEGT. The CDR3 loop reads CASSEVGAALGSNQPQHF. CDR3 nucleotide sequence: TGTGCCAGCAGTGAAGTCGGAGCCGCCTTGGGTAGCAATCAGCCCCAGCATTTT.

This clone was seen more than once but under ten times. J is TRBJ1-5 and V is TRBV16; maybe TRBD1 (5 bases). The V gene lost 0 bases and the J gene lost 2 bases, with 8 bases spanning the gap. The CDR3 totals 15 residues. Germline CDR1 is KGHSY and CDR2 is FQNENV. The CDR3 loop is CASSQSGRGNQPQHF. CDR3 DNA sequence: TGTGCCAGCAGCCAATCGGGCAGGGGCAATCAGCCCCAGCATTTT. Variable domain in full (rest from reference TRBV16 and TRBJ1-5): GEEVAQTPKHLVRGEGQKAKLYCAPIKGHSYVFWYQQVLKNEFKFLISFQNENVFDETGMPKERFSAKCLPNSPCSLEIQATKLEDSAVYFCASSQSGRGNQPQHFGDGTRLSIL.

This clone came up once. The V and J genes are TRBV27 and TRBJ2-5; 7 nucleotides line up with TRBD1. The V gene's germline CDR1 is MNHEY and CDR2 SMNVEV (reference sequence). The trim removed 2 bases at V and 4 bases at J, leaving 1 base unmatched. CDR3 size: 13 residues. This chain's CDR3 is CASSLPGGETQYF. The CDR3 DNA reads as TGTGCCAGCAGTTTACCAGGGGGAGAGACCCAGTACTTC.